The 26 T cell receptor beta chains listed next were all sequenced from one sample in a study of blood T cells in healthy people across ages. The second PCR ran about 6 to 11 cycles with a sample-barcoded 5' primer and J-beta primers. Using its own MiXCR run on the 5' RACE reads, TCRdb lists one record per CDR3 protein. The profile shows 1.2 million to 1.5 million distinct CDR3 sequences, 59% of them singletons. The material sequenced was blood. These receptors came from a man aged 18 to 29 in good health.

This sequence joins TRBV7-9 and TRBJ2-7; D possibly matches TRBD1 or TRBD2 (5 bases each). CDR1 SEHNR and CDR2 FQNEAQ come from the germline V gene (reference sequence). The ends were cut back, 2 bases at V and 3 bases at J, with 20 bases in the middle. The CDR3 consists of 17 residues. CDR3 nucleotide sequence: TGTGCCAGCAGCTTAACCGACCCGGGGCTAGCCCACTACGAGCAGTACTTC. Encoded protein: CASSLTDPGLAHYEQYF.

The rearrangement joins TRBV29-1 to TRBJ1-2, with TRBD1 matching over 7 bases. The CDR3 is made up of 13 amino acids. The ends lost 7 bases at V and 4 bases at J; junction bases unmatched: 9. CDR1 is SQVTM, CDR2 ANQGSEA, per germline. The CDR3 is CSEWTGSAYGYTF. CDR3 bases: TGCAGCGAATGGACAGGCTCCGCCTATGGCTACACCTTC.

This clonotype showed up just a few times. This sequence joins TRBV20-1 and TRBJ2-7; 7 bases map to TRBD1. CDR1 is DFQATT, CDR2 SNEGSKA, per germline (reference sequence). The length of the CDR3 is 15 residues. The V gene end was trimmed by 3 bases and the J gene end by 1 base; junction bases not matched to a gene: 9. CDR3 residues: CSASPGRGPSYEQYF. As DNA, the CDR3 is TGCAGTGCTAGTCCAGGAAGGGGGCCTTCCTACGAGCAGTACTTC.

The gene calls are TRBV20-1 and TRBJ2-1; 8 bases agree with TRBD2. CDR1 is DFQATT and CDR2 is SNEGSKA in the germline V gene (reference sequence). The CDR3 has 16 amino acids. Trimming took 2 bases from V and 1 from J; bases not matched to a gene: 7. The CDR3 loop reads CSARKGLVKSYNEQFF. In DNA form, the CDR3 reads TGCAGTGCTAGAAAGGGACTAGTGAAATCCTACAATGAGCAGTTCTTC.

The J gene is TRBJ1-2, the V gene TRBV7-9, with D perhaps matching TRBD1 (6 bases). The CDR3 runs to 15 residues. CDR1 and CDR2 (germline): SEHNR, FQNEAQ (reference sequence). The V gene lost 4 bases and the J gene lost 3 bases, with 15 bases spanning the gap. The CDR3 nucleotides are TGTGCCAGCAGCTCCCCACAGGGTACGCACTATGGCTACACCTTC. Translating gives CASSSPQGTHYGYTF.

This clonotype was recorded a few times. CDR3 coding DNA: TGCGCCAGCAGCTTGGGTCTAGGGGCAGTAATGGACCAAGAGACCCAGTACTTC. As protein: CASSLGLGAVMDQETQYF. The chain has TRBV5-1 and TRBJ2-5; D is possibly TRBD1 (5 bases). Germline V lookup: CDR1 SGHRS, CDR2 YFSETQ. CDR3 length: 18 residues. Trimming stripped 0 bases from V and 0 bases from J, with 18 bases between.

This clonotype was observed a handful of times. CDR3 bases: TGTGCCAGCAGCCAAGAGCGGAGGACGACCAAAAACATTCAGTACTTC. Encoded protein: CASSQERRTTKNIQYF. V is TRBV3-1 and J is TRBJ2-4; a weak D match, TRBD2 (5 bases). V lost 0 bases to trimming and J lost 2 bases, with 11 bases between them. Germline CDR1 and CDR2: LGHDT and YNNKEL (reference sequence). The CDR3 is 16 amino acids.

This clonotype was picked up one time. The chain recombines TRBV7-6 with TRBJ2-5, with a weak D call TRBD1 (5 bases). The CDR3 contains 15 residues. Between the trimmed V and J ends, which lost 0 bases and 0 bases, there was a span of 8 bases. Germline CDR1 SGHVS, CDR2 FNYEAQ. The CDR3 here is CASSLALGDQETQYF. CDR3 DNA sequence: TGTGCCAGCAGCTTAGCTTTAGGGGACCAAGAGACCCAGTACTTC.

Notes on this clonotype: Germline is not matched at one junction end, which may reflect a read error. The rearrangement links TRBV7-9 to TRBJ2-3; TRBD2 aligns across 11 bases. The CDR3 contains 18 residues. Germline lookup yields CDR1 SEHNR and CDR2 FQNEAQ (reference sequence). CDR3 in DNA: TGTGGCAGCAGCTCCTATTCTACTAGCGGGGGAATCACAGATACGCAGTATTTT. Translation: CGSSSYSTSGGITDTQYF. The full variable domain, rest sourced from reference TRBV7-9 and TRBJ2-3, is DTGVSQNPRHKITKRGQNVTFRCDPISEHNRLYWYRQTLGQGPEFLTYFQNEAQLEKSRLLSDRFSAERPKGSFSTLEIQRTEQGDSAMYLCGSSSYSTSGGITDTQYFGPGTRLTVL.

This chain joins TRBV7-9 and TRBJ2-3, with 15 bases identical to TRBD2. In germline, CDR1 is SEHNR, CDR2 FQNEAQ (reference sequence). The CDR3 loop spans 18 amino acids. The junction had 13 bases not matched to a gene; V was cut back by 8 bases and J by 4 bases. The CDR3 loop is CASHGTSGRTYISDTQYF. The CDR3, as DNA: TGTGCCAGCCACGGGACTAGCGGGAGGACCTACATCTCAGATACGCAGTATTTT. Based on the CDR3 plus reference TRBV7-9 and TRBJ2-3, the full variable domain is DTGVSQNPRHKITKRGQNVTFRCDPISEHNRLYWYRQTLGQGPEFLTYFQNEAQLEKSRLLSDRFSAERPKGSFSTLEIQRTEQGDSAMYLCASHGTSGRTYISDTQYFGPGTRLTVL.

CDR3 coding DNA: TGCGCCAGCAGCTTGCTAGGCAAGGGGTACTTCGAGCAGTACTTC. Translated: CASSLLGKGYFEQYF. V is TRBV5-1 and J is TRBJ2-7; a possible D gene is TRBD1 (5 bases). The V and J ends lost 1 base and 6 bases respectively, with 17 bases between them. This CDR3 has 15 amino acids. Germline V gene data show CDR1 as SGHRS and CDR2 as YFSETQ.

The chain combines TRBV7-2 with TRBJ1-6; D call uncertain. The V end lost 0 bases, the J end lost 0 bases, and 9 bases lay between the germline ends. This CDR3 contains 17 residues. CDR1 and CDR2 from the germline V gene are SGHTA and FQGNSA. CDR3 DNA: TGTGCCAGCAGCTTAGCGGACCGGAGCTCCTATAATTCACCCCTCCACTTT. It codes for CASSLADRSSYNSPLHF.

At least ten counts were recorded for this clonotype. V is TRBV4-3 and J is TRBJ2-3; perhaps TRBD1 as D (5 bases). The CDR3 consists of 16 residues. Germline lookup yields CDR1 LGHNA and CDR2 YSLEER. Trimming took 1 base from V and 3 from J, leaving 14 bases between them. CDR3 protein: CASSQVSQGRTDTQYF. CDR3 coding DNA: TGCGCCAGCAGCCAAGTTTCCCAGGGCCGGACAGATACGCAGTATTTT.

Only one count was recorded for this clonotype. This chain uses TRBV7-9 with TRBJ2-3; D gene ambiguous. V was shortened by 0 bases and J by 5 bases, with 6 bases between the two germline ends. This CDR3 is built from 13 residues. Germline CDR1 is SEHNR and CDR2 is FQNEAQ (reference sequence). The CDR3 sequence: CASSLALQDTQYF. The CDR3 bases are TGTGCCAGCAGCTTAGCTCTGCAAGATACGCAGTATTTT.

This clonotype was observed once. The junction differs from germline at one of its ends, possibly a read error. This chain connects TRBV6-2 or TRBV6-3 to TRBJ2-6; 10 nucleotides align to TRBD1. The length of the CDR3 is 16 residues. Germline lookup yields CDR1 MNHEY and CDR2 SVGEGT. The CDR3 region is CASSWTGGYGTNVLTF. The CDR3 DNA sequence: TGTGCCAGCAGCTGGACAGGGGGGTATGGGACCAACGTCCTGACTTTC.

The genes are TRBV24-1 and TRBJ2-1; no reliable D call. The germline V gene encodes CDR1 KGHDR and CDR2 SFDVKD. This CDR3 is 12 amino acids long. V was cut by 4 bases and J by 2 bases, with 2 bases left in between. DNA of the CDR3: TGTGCCACCAGTGAAGCCTACAATGAGCAGTTCTTC. It yields the protein CATSEAYNEQFF.

This sequence joins TRBV4-1 and TRBJ2-7; 11 nucleotides align to TRBD2. The CDR3 has 16 amino acids. Germline lookup yields CDR1 MGHRA and CDR2 YSYEKL. The J segment lost 1 base and the V segment lost 4 bases, leaving 6 bases of the junction unmatched. CDR3 in DNA: TGCGCCAGCAGCCCATTGGGACTAGCGGTTTCCTACGAGCAGTACTTC. As protein: CASSPLGLAVSYEQYF.

This clonotype turned up a few times. The chain employs TRBV5-6 and TRBJ2-4; tentatively, D is TRBD2 (6 bases). This CDR3 is built from 16 residues. The germline V gene has CDR1 SGHDT and CDR2 YYEEEE. V was clipped by 4 bases and J by 1 base, with 15 bases between them. The CDR3 protein is CASSHIGGRAKNIQYF. The CDR3, as DNA: TGTGCCAGCAGCCACATCGGGGGTCGGGCCAAAAACATTCAGTACTTC.

The chain employs TRBV27 and TRBJ1-6; 7 positions match TRBD1. The germline gives CDR1 MNHEY, CDR2 SMNVEV (reference sequence). V dropped 4 bases and J dropped 7; count of bases not matched to a gene: 1. The CDR3 totals 13 residues. The CDR3 region has the DNA TGTGCCAGCAGTTGGGACAGCAATTCACCCCTCCACTTT. As protein: CASSWDSNSPLHF.

V is TRBV6-1 and J is TRBJ2-3; 8 bases line up with TRBD2. V was clipped by 9 bases and J by 0 bases; unmatched bases: 14. Germline CDR1 and CDR2: MNHNS and SASEGT. The CDR3 consists of 17 residues. The CDR3 region has the DNA TGTGCCAGTAGGAGGGGGGGACTAGACCTTAGCACAGATACGCAGTATTTT. Translation: CASRRGGLDLSTDTQYF.

The V and J genes are TRBV6-2 or TRBV6-3 and TRBJ2-1; 12 bases are shared with TRBD2. Germline CDR1 MNHEY, CDR2 SVGEGT. The length of the CDR3 is 16 residues. V was pared by 0 bases and J by 9 bases, with 6 bases of the junction left unmatched. The CDR3 here is CASSYSLAGGPGEQFF. The CDR3 nucleotides read TGTGCCAGCAGTTACTCGCTAGCGGGGGGGCCAGGTGAGCAGTTCTTC.

The chain employs TRBV20-1 and TRBJ1-2; the match to TRBD1 covers 7 bases. Germline values: CDR1 DFQATT, CDR2 SNEGSKA (reference sequence). The CDR3 sequence is 12 residues long. Trimming took 6 bases from V and 6 from J; bases not matched to a gene: 7. As DNA, the CDR3 is TGCAGTGCAGCGACAGGGTACAATGGCTACACCTTC. Residues: CSAATGYNGYTF.

The chain has TRBV7-2 and TRBJ2-5, with TRBD2 matching 11 bases. The CDR3 length is 15 residues. Germline values: CDR1 SGHTA, CDR2 FQGNSA. The junction had 4 bases not matched to a gene; V was cut back by 4 bases and J by 3 bases. This CDR3 is CASSSQGLAEETQYF. As DNA, the CDR3 is TGTGCCAGCAGCTCCCAGGGACTAGCGGAAGAGACCCAGTACTTC.

This clonotype was recorded only once. This chain uses TRBV24-1 with TRBJ2-1; 8 bases are shared with TRBD1. The end of the DNA fits TRBJ2-7 better, so the J call may be wrong. CDR3 length: 14 residues. CDR1 is KGHDR and CDR2 is SFDVKD in the germline V gene. In nucleotides, the CDR3 is TGTGCCACCGCCGACAGGGGTTCCTACAATGAGCAGTACTTC. This encodes CATADRGSYNEQYF.

This clonotype was seen a handful of times. The V gene is TRBV20-1, the J gene TRBJ2-3; 11 bases align to TRBD1. V shed 1 base and J 1 base; nucleotides not matched to a gene: 10. Looked up from germline, CDR1 is DFQATT and CDR2 is SNEGSKA (reference sequence). This CDR3 spans 18 amino acids. The CDR3 loop reads CSARGAGTGGFGTDTQYF. The CDR3 nucleotides are TGCAGTGCTAGAGGCGCCGGGACAGGGGGTTTCGGCACAGATACGCAGTATTTT.

A few counts support this clonotype. The rearrangement uses TRBV7-9 and TRBJ2-3, with TRBD1 as a possible D gene (5 bases). V lost 5 bases to trimming and J lost 0 bases, with 9 bases between them. CDR1 and CDR2 (germline): SEHNR, FQNEAQ (reference sequence). The CDR3 has 14 amino acids. CDR3: CASSATASTDTQYF. CDR3 DNA sequence: TGTGCCAGCAGCGCGACAGCTAGCACAGATACGCAGTATTTT.